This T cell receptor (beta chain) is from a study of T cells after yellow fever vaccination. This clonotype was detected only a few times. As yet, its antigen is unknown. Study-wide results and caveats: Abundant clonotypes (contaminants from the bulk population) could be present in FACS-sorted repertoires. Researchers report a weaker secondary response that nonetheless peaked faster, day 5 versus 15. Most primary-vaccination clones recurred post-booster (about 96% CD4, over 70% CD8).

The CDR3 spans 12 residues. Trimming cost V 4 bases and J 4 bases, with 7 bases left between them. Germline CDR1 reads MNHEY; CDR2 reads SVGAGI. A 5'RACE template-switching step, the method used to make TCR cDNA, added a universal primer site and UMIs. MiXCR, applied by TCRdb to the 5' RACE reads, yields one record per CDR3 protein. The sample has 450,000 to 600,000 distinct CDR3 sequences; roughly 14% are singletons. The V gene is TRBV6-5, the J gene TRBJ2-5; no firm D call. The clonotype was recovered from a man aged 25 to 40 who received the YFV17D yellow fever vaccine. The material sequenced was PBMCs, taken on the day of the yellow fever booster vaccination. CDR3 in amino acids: CASSSNLETQYF. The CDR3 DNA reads TGTGCCAGCAGTTCGAACTTAGAGACCCAGTACTTC.